The present entry profiles one T cell receptor beta chain with its context. Other DNA sequences in the sample encode the same CDR3. Per the germline V gene, CDR1 is MNHNS and CDR2 is SASEGT. The ends were cut back, 3 bases at V and 1 base at J, with 6 bases in the middle. CDR3 length equals 13 residues. Study processing details: Amplification of reference gene primers was used by the study to estimate nucleated cell counts. Only in-frame clones appear in the TCRdb table, and some are missing; sequencing was by immunoSEQ multiplex PCR. The V and J calls and clone size are taken from that table; D and trimming were inferred from the DNA. Among about 100,000 clones listed, roughly 79% were seen once. The sample originates from a study of blood T cell repertoires in COVID-19. Study information: Sites across the United States, Italy and Spain contributed samples from acute and convalescent COVID-19. Sample material is recorded as cDNA or gDNA derived from T cells, B-cell-depleted T cells, or PBMCs.

This sequence was found in a woman aged 70-85 years with acute or convalescent COVID-19. The chain combines TRBV6-1 with TRBJ1-1; D gene unclear. Sequencing was carried out using peripheral blood. CDR3 amino acids: CASSDLRNTEAFF. The CDR3, as DNA: TGTGCCAGCAGTGATCTCAGGAACACTGAAGCTTTCTTT.